These 2 T cell receptor beta chains came from one sample sequenced in a study of monozygotic twins with inflammatory bowel disease. After re-calling the 5' RACE reads, TCRdb lists one entry per CDR3 protein, DNA absent. This table holds about 160,000 distinct CDR3 sequences. Sequencing was performed on blood. The receptors stem from a human donor with ulcerative colitis or Crohn's disease, or a healthy co-twin of an affected twin (not recorded which).

The J gene is TRBJ1-2, the V gene TRBV27. CDR1 is MNHEY, CDR2 SMNVEV, per germline (reference sequence). CDR3 length: 13 amino acids. The CDR3 spells CASSFISDYGYTF.

The chain has TRBV20-1 and TRBJ2-5. The CDR3 is 13 residues long. Germline CDR1 is DFQATT and CDR2 is SNEGSKA (reference sequence). The CDR3 sequence: CSARGLPGETQYF.